This TCR beta chain was retrieved from a study of T cells in Graves' hyperthyroidism and ophthalmopathy. TCR beta CDR3 sequences were amplified from RNA transcripts. Researchers ran a first-round RT-PCR on the TCR CDR3 using the HTBI primer set. Using its own MiXCR run on the multiplex PCR reads, TCRdb lists one record per CDR3 protein. The sample includes hundreds of thousands of distinct CDR3 sequences, 46% of them seen just once. Patients having uncontrolled infection, another autoimmune disease, pregnancy or lactation were not included. Trimming cost V 0 bases and J 5 bases, with 11 bases left between them. Germline V gene data show CDR1 as SNHLY and CDR2 as FYNNEI. CDR3 length: 14 residues.

This clonotype was obtained from a woman between 18 and 29 years old with Graves' hyperthyroidism. The specimen sequenced was peripheral blood or thyroid tissue (not recorded which). This chain uses TRBV2 with TRBJ2-7; the D is unclear. The CDR3, as DNA: TGTGCCAGCAGTGAAGCAGGGCGCCTCGACGAGCAGTACTTC. This codes for CASSEAGRLDEQYF.